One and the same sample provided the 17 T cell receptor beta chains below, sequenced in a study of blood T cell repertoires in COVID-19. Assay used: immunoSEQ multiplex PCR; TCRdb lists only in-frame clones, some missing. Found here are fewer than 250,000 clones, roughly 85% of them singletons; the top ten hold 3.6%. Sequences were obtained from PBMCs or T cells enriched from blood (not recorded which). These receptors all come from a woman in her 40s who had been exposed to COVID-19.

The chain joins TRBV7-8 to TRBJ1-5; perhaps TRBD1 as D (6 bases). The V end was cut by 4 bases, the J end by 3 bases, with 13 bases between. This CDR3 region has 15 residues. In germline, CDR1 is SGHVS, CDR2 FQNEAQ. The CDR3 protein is CASSSFGGLNQPQHF. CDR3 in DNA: TGTGCCAGCAGCTCCTTTGGGGGCCTCAATCAGCCCCAGCATTTT.

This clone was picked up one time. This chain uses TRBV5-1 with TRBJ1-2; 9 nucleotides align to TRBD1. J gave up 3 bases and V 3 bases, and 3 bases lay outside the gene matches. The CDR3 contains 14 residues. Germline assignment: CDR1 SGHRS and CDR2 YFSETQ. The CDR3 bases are TGCGCCAGCAGCTGGGACAGGGCTTACTATGGCTACACCTTC. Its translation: CASSWDRAYYGYTF.

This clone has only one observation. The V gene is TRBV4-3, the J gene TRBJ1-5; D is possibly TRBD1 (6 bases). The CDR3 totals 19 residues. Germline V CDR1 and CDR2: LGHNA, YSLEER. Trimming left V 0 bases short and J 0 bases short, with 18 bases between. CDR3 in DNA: TGCGCCAGCAGCCAAGATTACAAGACAGGAGTTTATAGCAATCAGCCCCAGCATTTT. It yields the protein CASSQDYKTGVYSNQPQHF.

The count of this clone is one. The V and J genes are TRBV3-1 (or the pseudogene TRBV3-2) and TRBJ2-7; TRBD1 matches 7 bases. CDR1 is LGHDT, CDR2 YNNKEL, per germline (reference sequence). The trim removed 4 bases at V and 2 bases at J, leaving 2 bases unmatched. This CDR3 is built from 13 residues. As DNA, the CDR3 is TGTGCCAGCAGCCCCCAGGGGGCCTACGAGCAGTACTTC. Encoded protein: CASSPQGAYEQYF.

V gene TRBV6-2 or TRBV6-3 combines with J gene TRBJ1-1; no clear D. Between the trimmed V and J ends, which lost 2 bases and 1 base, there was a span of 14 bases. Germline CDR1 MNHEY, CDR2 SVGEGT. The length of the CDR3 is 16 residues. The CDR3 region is CASSYLYGQQNTEAFF. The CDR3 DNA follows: TGTGCCAGCAGTTACCTCTATGGGCAGCAGAACACTGAAGCTTTCTTT.

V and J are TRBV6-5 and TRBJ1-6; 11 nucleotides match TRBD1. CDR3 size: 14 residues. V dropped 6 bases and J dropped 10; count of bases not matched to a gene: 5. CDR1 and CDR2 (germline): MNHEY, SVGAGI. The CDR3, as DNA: TGTGCCAGCAGCCGGGGACAGGGGGGATCACCCCTCCACTTT. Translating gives CASSRGQGGSPLHF.

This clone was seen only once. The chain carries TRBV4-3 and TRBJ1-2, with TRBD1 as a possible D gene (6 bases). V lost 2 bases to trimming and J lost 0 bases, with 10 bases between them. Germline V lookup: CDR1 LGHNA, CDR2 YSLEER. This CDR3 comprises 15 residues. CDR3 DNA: TGCGCCAGCAGCCAATGGGGGGGGCCTAACTATGGCTACACCTTC. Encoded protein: CASSQWGGPNYGYTF.

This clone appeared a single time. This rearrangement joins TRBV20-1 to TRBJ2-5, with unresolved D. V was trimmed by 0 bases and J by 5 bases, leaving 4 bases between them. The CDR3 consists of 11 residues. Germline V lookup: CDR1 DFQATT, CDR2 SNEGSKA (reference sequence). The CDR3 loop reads CSARDSETQYF. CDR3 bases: TGCAGTGCTAGAGATTCGGAGACCCAGTACTTC.

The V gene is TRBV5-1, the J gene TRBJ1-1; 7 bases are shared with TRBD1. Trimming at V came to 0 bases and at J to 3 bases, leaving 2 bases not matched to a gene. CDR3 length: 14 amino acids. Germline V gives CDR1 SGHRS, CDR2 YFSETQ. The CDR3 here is CASSLGRGDTEAFF. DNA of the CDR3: TGCGCCAGCAGCTTGGGCAGGGGGGACACTGAAGCTTTCTTT.

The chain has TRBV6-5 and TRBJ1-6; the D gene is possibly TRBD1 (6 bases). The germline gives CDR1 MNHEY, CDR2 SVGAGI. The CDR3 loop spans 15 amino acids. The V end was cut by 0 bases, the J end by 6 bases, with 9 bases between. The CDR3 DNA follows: TGTGCCAGCAGTTACTCGACAGGTGCTAATTCACCCCTCCACTTT. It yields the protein CASSYSTGANSPLHF.

The CDR3 spells CASSRRAGLNTGELFF. The CDR3, as DNA: TGTGCCAGCAGCCGGAGGGCTGGGTTGAACACCGGGGAGCTGTTTTTT. The V gene is TRBV2, the J gene TRBJ2-2, with D maybe TRBD2 (6 bases). Germline V lookup: CDR1 SNHLY, CDR2 FYNNEI. The CDR3 is 16 amino acids. V was pared by 6 bases and J by 1 base, with 15 bases between.

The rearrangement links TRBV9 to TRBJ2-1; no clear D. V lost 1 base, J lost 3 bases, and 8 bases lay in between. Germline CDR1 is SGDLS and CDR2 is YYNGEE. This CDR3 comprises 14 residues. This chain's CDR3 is CASSVSERYNEQFF. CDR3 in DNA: TGTGCCAGCAGCGTAAGTGAGCGCTACAATGAGCAGTTCTTC.

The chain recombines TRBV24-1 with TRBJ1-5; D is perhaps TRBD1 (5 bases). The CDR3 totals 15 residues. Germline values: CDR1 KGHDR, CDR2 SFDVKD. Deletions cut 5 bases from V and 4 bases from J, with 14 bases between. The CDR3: CATSGGGAPNQPQHF. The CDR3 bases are TGTGCCACCAGTGGGGGAGGGGCCCCTAATCAGCCCCAGCATTTT.

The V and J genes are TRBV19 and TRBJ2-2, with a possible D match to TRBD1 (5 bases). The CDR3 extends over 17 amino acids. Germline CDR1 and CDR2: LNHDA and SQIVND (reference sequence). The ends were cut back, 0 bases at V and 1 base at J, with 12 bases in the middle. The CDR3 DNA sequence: TGTGCCAGTAGTATAGATCCCAGACAGCTGAACACCGGGGAGCTGTTTTTT. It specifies CASSIDPRQLNTGELFF.

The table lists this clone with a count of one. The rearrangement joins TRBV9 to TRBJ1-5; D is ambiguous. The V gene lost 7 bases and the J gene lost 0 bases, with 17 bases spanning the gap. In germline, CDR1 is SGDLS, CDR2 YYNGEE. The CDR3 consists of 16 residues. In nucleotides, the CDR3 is TGTGCCAGCGTCCAAGAGGGCAGGCATAGCAATCAGCCCCAGCATTTT. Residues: CASVQEGRHSNQPQHF.

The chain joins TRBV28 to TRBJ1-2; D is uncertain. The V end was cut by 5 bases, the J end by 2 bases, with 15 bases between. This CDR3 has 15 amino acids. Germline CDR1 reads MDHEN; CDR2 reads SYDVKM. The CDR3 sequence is CASSPESGPNYGYTF. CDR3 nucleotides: TGTGCCAGCAGTCCAGAGAGCGGGCCGAACTATGGCTACACCTTC.

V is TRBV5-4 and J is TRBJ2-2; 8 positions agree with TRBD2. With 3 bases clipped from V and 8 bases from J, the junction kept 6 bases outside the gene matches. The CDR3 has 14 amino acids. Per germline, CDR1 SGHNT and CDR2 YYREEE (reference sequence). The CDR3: CASSSTSAEGELFF. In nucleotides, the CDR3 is TGTGCCAGCAGCTCGACTAGCGCAGAGGGGGAGCTGTTTTTT. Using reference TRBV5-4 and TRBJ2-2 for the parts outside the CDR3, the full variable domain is ETGVTQSPTHLIKTRGQQVTLRCSSQSGHNTVSWYQQALGQGPQFIFQYYREEENGRGNFPPRFSGLQFPNYSSELNVNALELDDSALYLCASSSTSAEGELFFGEGSRLTVL.